What follows is one T cell receptor beta chain and its context. Its antigen remains unidentified. No quality values exist for individual bases; no much larger clone is one base distant. V is pared back by 3 bases and J by 2 bases, with 11 bases lying between the germline termini. The germline V gene (reference sequence) yields LNHDA for CDR1 and SQIVND for CDR2. From cysteine to phenylalanine, the CDR3 is 15 amino acids long. Of all the DNA, just the CDR3 is kept, 45 bases in frame from base 1. The source of the sample is a study of CD8+ T cells in alopecia areata (dated by TCRdb to between 2017 and 2018). A note on the overall study: The treated patients took part in an open-label pilot trial in which moderate-to-severe alopecia areata was treated with oral tofacitinib at 5 to 10 mg twice daily. RNA was obtained with the PAXgene miRNA kit for fixed scalp, the miRNeasy kit for PBMCs, and the RNeasy kit for mouse skin. Tofacitinib was given for 6 to 18 months, followed by 6 months of follow-up off drug to assess delayed response and recurrence. Tofacitinib-treated patients had biopsies at baseline and at 4 and 24 weeks of treatment, with a later scalp biopsy in several patients. To study T cell clonal expansion in alopecia areata, the researchers applied high-throughput TCRbeta sequencing to both the C3H/HeJ mouse model and human patients. immunoSEQ multiplex PCR using 35 Vbeta forward primers and 13 Jbeta reverse primers was used to amplify TCRbeta CDR3 regions. Scalp clonality was compared across normal scalp (n=4), patchy alopecia areata scalp (n=8), and alopecia totalis/universalis scalp (n=8). On the human side, TCRbeta sequencing was run on scalp tissue and on sorted CD4+ and CD8+ peripheral blood T cells from healthy controls and from alopecia areata patients with either patchy or totalis/universalis disease.

Interpreted using the paper, the time point label stands for: baseline before oral tofacitinib. Lesional scalp punch biopsies and peripheral blood were collected from alopecia areata patients. PBMCs were isolated by density centrifugation and stained for CD3, CD4 and CD8, after which CD4+ and CD8+ T cells were sorted on a FACSAria. Preparation of the library involved the immunoSEQ multiplex PCR assay. RNA was extracted from all samples and reverse transcribed into cDNA, which served as template for TCR sequencing. SuperScript III was used to make first-strand cDNA, primed with a 2:1 mix of oligo-dT and random hexamers. Amplification bias was assessed with a synthetic immune receptor repertoire, and residual bias was removed computationally. In the authors' own workflow: Raw reads were preprocessed to remove errors, and CDR3 was defined according to IMGT conventions as the region from the conserved cysteine to phenylalanine. To get clonality, Shannon entropy was normalized by log2 of the number of productive unique TCRs and the result was subtracted from 1. Scalp TCRbeta sequences were cross-referenced with sorted blood CD4 and CD8 repertoires so that the CD4 or CD8 identity of scalp clones could be inferred. TCRdb took over this immuneACCESS table, retaining in-frame rearrangements with V and J assigned. Such tables are incomplete; in checked studies, under half of the missing clones stem from an unresolved V gene, and the remainder is unexplained. The V and J calls and clone size are taken from that table; D and trimming were inferred from the DNA. The sample table contains 110,000 to 150,000 clones; only one count was recorded for around three fifths of them. Together, the top ten hold roughly 6.7% of the sample.

Study-level results and caveats: Unlike mouse skin, which is dominated by gammadelta T cells, normal human skin has resident alphabeta T cells that are also sequenced, and this complicates analysis of the scalp TCR repertoire. Compared with mice, TCR sequences shared between patients were less clear, possibly partly because of HLA diversity across the patient population. Compared with normal scalp, lesional scalp had higher clonality and more expanded CD8+ clones, particularly in alopecia totalis/universalis, a pattern that suggests antigenic drive.

This TCR derives from a human donor with alopecia areata. The sequencing used CD4+ T cells sorted from blood, collected at week 0. The rearrangement combines TRBV19 with TRBJ1-5; tentative D gene TRBD1, with 5 bases matching. In nucleotide form, the sequence is TGTGCCAGTAGTATGAAGGGGTACGGCAATCAGCCCCAGCATTTT. Its translation is CASSMKGYGNQPQHF.